The 20 T cell receptor beta chains in this list originate from one sample, sequenced in a study of T cell repertoires in cytomegalovirus infection. Antigens of these TCRs are unknown. TCRdb reanalysed the reads using MiXCR and keeps one entry per CDR3 protein. The sample has 100,000 to 150,000 distinct CDR3 sequences; approximately 24% are singletons. Sequencing used PBMCs, sequenced either directly or after in vitro stimulation (not recorded which). All receptors come from a human donor in good health (CMV status not recorded). Some clones in this sample may be carry-over from other donors' samples.

The V call is TRBV7-2, the J call TRBJ2-2, with TRBD2 identical over 10 bases. CDR1 and CDR2 from the germline V gene are SGHTA and FQGNSA. CDR3 length: 16 amino acids. V lost 2 bases and J lost 4; bases outside the gene matches: 4. The CDR3, as DNA: TGTGCCAGCAGCTTACTAGCGGGAGCTACCACCGGGGAGCTGTTTTTT. Encoded protein: CASSLLAGATTGELFF.

This clonotype was seen repeatedly, ten times or more. The V call is TRBV7-2, the J call TRBJ1-1; D gene unclear. Germline V gene lookup returns CDR1 SGHTA and CDR2 FQGNSA. The V and J ends lost 1 base and 6 bases respectively, with 9 bases between them. CDR3 length: 13 amino acids. Written as DNA, the CDR3 is TGTGCCAGCAGCTTAGTTGTGGCCCCTGAAGCTTTCTTT. Its protein product is CASSLVVAPEAFF.

This clonotype has a count of ten or more. The CDR3 DNA reads TGTGCCAGCAGCTTGGGACAGGGGATGAACACTGAAGCTTTCTTT. Translating gives CASSLGQGMNTEAFF. The V call is TRBV7-2, the J call TRBJ1-1, with 10 bases fitting TRBD1. Germline V CDR1 and CDR2: SGHTA, FQGNSA. The CDR3 runs 15 residues. After removal of 3 bases from V and 0 bases from J, the junction contained 1 base not matched to a gene.

This sequence joins TRBV19 and TRBJ2-7; tentatively, D is TRBD1 or TRBD2 (6 bases each). Germline V gene sequence: CDR1 LNHDA, CDR2 SQIVND (reference sequence). The CDR3 length is 16 residues. Deletions cut 7 bases from V and 0 bases from J, with 19 bases between. CDR3: CASTSRGSGDSYEQYF. The CDR3 DNA reads as TGTGCCAGTACATCCCGGGGGTCAGGGGACTCCTACGAGCAGTACTTC.

Of note for this clonotype: A junction boundary mismatches the germline segment, possibly from a read error. The V gene is TRBV6-1, the J gene TRBJ2-1; D uncertain. The CDR3 loop spans 11 amino acids. The germline gives CDR1 MNHNS, CDR2 SASEGT. The CDR3 coding sequence is TGTGCCAGCAGTGAAGGCCAGCTCTCCCTCTTC. Its translation: CASSEGQLSLF.

This clonotype was detected many times. This chain links TRBV7-2 with TRBJ1-2; no clear D. The CDR3 contains 14 residues. The V end lost 5 bases, the J end lost 1 base, and 11 bases lay between the germline ends. Germline V gives CDR1 SGHTA, CDR2 FQGNSA. DNA for the CDR3: TGTGCCAGCAGCACCTTCGGCCTTAACTATGGCTACACCTTC. Protein sequence: CASSTFGLNYGYTF.

Points on this clonotype: This may be a read error, as it is one base from a much larger clone. The genes are TRBV12-3 or TRBV12-4 and TRBJ1-5; D is uncertain. Between the trimmed V and J ends, which lost 1 base and 3 bases, there was a span of 7 bases. This CDR3 contains 14 residues. The CDR3 DNA is TGTGCCAGCAGTTTAGGGGATGACAATCAGCCCCAGCATTTT. Translated, it gives CASSLGDDNQPQHF.

There are many counts of this clonotype. This rearrangement joins TRBV12-3 or TRBV12-4 to TRBJ2-1; TRBD2 matches 11 bases. The CDR3 loop spans 13 amino acids. V trimming: 9 bases; J trimming: 6 bases; junction bases outside the gene matches: 4. The CDR3 here is CASASGGSNEQFF. As DNA, the CDR3 is TGTGCCAGTGCTAGCGGGGGGAGCAATGAGCAGTTCTTC.

The CDR3 region is CASSLRTVDYYGYTF. The CDR3 DNA reads as TGTGCCAGCAGCTTAAGAACTGTGGATTACTATGGCTACACCTTC. V gene TRBV7-2 combines with J gene TRBJ1-2; D gene unclear. V dropped 2 bases and J dropped 3 bases, with 13 bases sitting between them. The germline V gene has CDR1 SGHTA and CDR2 FQGNSA. The CDR3 totals 15 residues.

This clonotype occurred many times. The chain uses TRBV28 and TRBJ2-5; TRBD2 matches 9 bases. Germline V gives CDR1 MDHEN, CDR2 SYDVKM. CDR3 length: 14 residues. The junction had 7 bases not matched to a gene; V was cut back by 5 bases and J by 6 bases. The CDR3 is CASSPQREAKTQYF. For the CDR3, the DNA is TGTGCCAGCAGTCCTCAGCGGGAGGCGAAGACCCAGTACTTC.

This clonotype was recorded many times. The V gene is TRBV23-1, the J gene TRBJ2-5, with 9 bases that match TRBD1. TRBV23-1 qualifies as an ORF whose function is uncertain. The V gene end was trimmed by 4 bases and the J gene end by 2 bases; junction bases not matched to a gene: 5. The CDR3 has 15 residues. CDR3 amino acids: CASSRGTGTQETQYF. CDR3 DNA: TGCGCCAGCAGTCGGGGGACAGGGACTCAAGAGACCCAGTACTTC.

The table lists this clonotype with many counts. This sequence joins TRBV7-2 and TRBJ2-5, with TRBD2 matching over 10 bases. This CDR3 has 12 residues. Germline CDR1 reads SGHTA; CDR2 reads FQGNSA. Unmatched junction bases numbered 1, after V lost 8 bases and J lost 4 bases. The CDR3 is CASRLAGETQYF. CDR3 nucleotides: TGTGCCAGCCGACTAGCGGGAGAGACCCAGTACTTC.

This chain links TRBV5-6 with TRBJ2-3; 15 nucleotides align to TRBD2. Germline values: CDR1 SGHDT, CDR2 YYEEEE. CDR3 size: 16 residues. The V gene end was trimmed by 0 bases and the J gene end by 9 bases; junction bases not matched to a gene: 5. The CDR3 DNA follows: TGTGCCAGCAGCTTGGAGGGACTAGCGGGAGGTGAGACGCAGTATTTT. As protein: CASSLEGLAGGETQYF.

This clonotype was seen at least ten times. This chain joins TRBV2 and TRBJ1-2, with 7 positions matching TRBD1. This CDR3 has 20 amino acids. Germline CDR1 is SNHLY and CDR2 is FYNNEI. Unmatched junction bases numbered 25, after V lost 7 bases and J lost 2 bases. The CDR3, as DNA: TGTGCCAGCACCAAAGGCGAGACTGGCACAGGGGCTCAAGGGAACTATGGCTACACCTTC. It yields the protein CASTKGETGTGAQGNYGYTF.

In this sample, this clonotype turned up many times. This CDR3 reads CASSLGMVRTEAFF. Here the CDR3 DNA reads TGTGCCAGCAGCTTAGGGATGGTACGCACTGAAGCTTTCTTT. The V and J genes are TRBV7-2 and TRBJ1-1; D ambiguous. From germline, CDR1 is SGHTA and CDR2 FQGNSA. This CDR3 has 14 residues. Trimming removed 1 base from V and 4 bases from J, with 10 bases in between.

The chain carries TRBV29-1 and TRBJ2-1, with 16 positions matching TRBD2. The CDR3 contains 12 residues. The V gene's germline CDR1 is SQVTM and CDR2 ANQGSEA. With 7 bases clipped from V and 12 bases from J, the junction kept 3 bases outside the gene matches. CDR3 in amino acids: CSAGLAGGGQFF. The CDR3 bases are TGCAGCGCGGGACTAGCGGGAGGGGGGCAGTTCTTC.

This clonotype was detected a few times. V and J are TRBV6-2 or TRBV6-3 and TRBJ2-5; tentatively, D is TRBD2 (5 bases). V was cut by 2 bases and J by 4 bases, with 5 bases left in between. The germline V gene encodes CDR1 MNHEY and CDR2 SVGEGT. The CDR3 contains 12 residues. CDR3 region: CASSYGRETQYF. The CDR3 nucleotides read TGTGCCAGCAGTTACGGGAGAGAGACCCAGTACTTC.

This clonotype appeared many times. The chain joins TRBV7-2 to TRBJ1-3; TRBD1 matches at 9 bases. The germline CDR1 and CDR2 sequences are SGHTA and FQGNSA. The trim removed 1 base at V and 8 bases at J, leaving 9 bases unmatched. The length of the CDR3 is 16 residues. For the CDR3, the DNA is TGTGCCAGCAGCTTAGTCGGGACAGGGAATGGCGACACCATATATTTT. Protein: CASSLVGTGNGDTIYF.

Ten or more counts support this clonotype. CDR3 sequence (DNA): TGTGCCAGCAGCTTAGCGTCGTCGAGAGAGCAGTTCTTC. Translation: CASSLASSREQFF. J is TRBJ2-1 and V is TRBV7-2; no clear D gene. V lost 0 bases and J 10 bases, leaving 10 bases between the germline ends. The germline gives CDR1 SGHTA, CDR2 FQGNSA. The CDR3 is 13 amino acids.

The table lists this clonotype with a few counts. The J gene is TRBJ1-1, the V gene TRBV29-1; no firm D call. This CDR3 region has 15 residues. Trimming pared 4 bases from V and 0 bases from J, leaving 15 bases between. Germline-derived CDR1 and CDR2 are SQVTM and ANQGSEA. In nucleotides, the CDR3 is TGCAGCGTTGCGCCCGCAGGAATTATGAACACTGAAGCTTTCTTT. Encoded protein: CSVAPAGIMNTEAFF.